These T cell receptor beta chains were read from a single sample in a study of shared clonotypes between healthy human individuals. Produced via immunoSEQ multiplex PCR; TCRdb's table is partial and in-frame only. Of about 700,000 clones in the sample, approximately 79% were seen once. Sequencing used memory CD4+ T cells sorted from blood. The receptor set was obtained from a woman in her 30s in good health. The conserved cysteine and the conserved F or W are not part of the CDR3 here. Fields, in order: D gene, V gene, CDR3 protein. A D gene is named only where the DNA matches it firmly.

TRBD2 TRBV9 ASSESSLAGGLVDTQY
. TRBV5-4 ASSTGDWNTQY
TRBD1 TRBV5-1 ASSLGDRDSETQY
TRBD1 TRBV5-3 ARSCVSSPTGENTEAF
TRBD2 TRBV5-1 ASSLAAGGNNEQF
TRBD1 TRBV2 ASSGDRAGGLT
TRBD1 TRBV5-1 ASRPGTGDYGYT
TRBD1 TRBV18 ASSPPGQGNEKLF
TRBD1 TRBV6-5 ASSGRTGSY
TRBD1 TRBV6-5 ASSYWDRGLGGYT
. TRBV6-5 ASSYGGTQSYEQY
TRBD2 TRBV5-1 ASSYGWRGGKETQY
. TRBV2 ASNALGIEQY
. TRBV5-1 ASRYLVTDTQY
. TRBV28 ASSRGPGRAF
TRBD2 TRBV7-3 ASSSNPTSGIGSEQF
TRBD2 TRBV11-3 ASSRGEGPYNEQF
. TRBV9 ASSTNRVFYNEQF
. TRBV4-2 ASSQDGRGYNEQF
TRBD1 TRBV28 ASSRLQGADYGYT
. TRBV6-1 ASRTEGLIGTEAF
. TRBV19 ASSNPPGTQY
. TRBV5-8 ASSSSDISPGAF
TRBD2 TRBV7-9 ASSSWTSGSDEQY
TRBD1 TRBV10-2 ASSPQGAAGELF
. TRBV11-3 ASSFRRGPYNEQF
. TRBV5-1 ASSFRADQETQY
. TRBV19 ASSIGQVSNQPQH
. TRBV28 ASNLRGGLETQY
. TRBV16 ASSPQKGPYEQY
. TRBV7-6 ASSLNSEEQY
. TRBV6-1 ASSVETGSYEQY
. TRBV19 ASSLGLADTQY
. TRBV5-4 ASSLVVENTEAF
TRBD2 TRBV7-9 ASTAGLAAYVGY
TRBD2 TRBV4-1 ASSRSSGGVYNEQF
. TRBV28 ASSSPGQAVMTGELF
TRBD2 TRBV9 ASSERLAGYNEQF
. TRBV5-1 ASSFAQGPSTDTQY
. TRBV7-8 ASSYRRSGTEAF
. TRBV18 ASSQTTGLNTEAF
TRBD1 TRBV27 ASRRQGGNTIY
TRBD2 TRBV5-4 ASSPVSGLAGRQETQY
. TRBV7-2 ASSISGTRTYEQY
. TRBV9 ASSASFRGVPEAF
. TRBV9 ASSVGIPKRGYGYT
. TRBV5-1 ASSLGTQTGELF
. TRBV18 ASSPGRDEQY
TRBD1 TRBV6-5 ASSYSDRVDEQY
TRBD2 TRBV4-2 ASSQGLAGAYNEQF
TRBD1 TRBV18 ASKVDRGSYEQY
TRBD1 TRBV7-9 ASSLRRDRTNEQF
TRBD1 TRBV19 ASTPTGTGGIGY
. TRBV25-1 ASSEKGSQETQY
TRBD2 TRBV5-1 ASSLVSGGGTGELF
. TRBV28 ASTPGPWPSEQY